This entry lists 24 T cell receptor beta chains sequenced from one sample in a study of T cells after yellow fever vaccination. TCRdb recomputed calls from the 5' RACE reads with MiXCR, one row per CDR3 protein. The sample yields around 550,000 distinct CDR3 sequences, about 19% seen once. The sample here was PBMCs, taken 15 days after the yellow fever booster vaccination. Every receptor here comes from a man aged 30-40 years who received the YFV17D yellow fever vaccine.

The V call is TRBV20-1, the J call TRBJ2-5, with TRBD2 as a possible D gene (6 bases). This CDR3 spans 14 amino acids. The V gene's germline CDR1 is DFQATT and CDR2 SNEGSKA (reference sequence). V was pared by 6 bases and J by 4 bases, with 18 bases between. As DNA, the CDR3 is TGCAGTGCCCCGGACCGTCGGGGGACAGAGACCCAGTACTTC. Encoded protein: CSAPDRRGTETQYF.

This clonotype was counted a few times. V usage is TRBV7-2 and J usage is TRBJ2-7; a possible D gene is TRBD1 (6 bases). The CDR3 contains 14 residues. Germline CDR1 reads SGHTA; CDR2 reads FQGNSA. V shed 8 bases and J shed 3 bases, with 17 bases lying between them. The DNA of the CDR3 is TGTGCCAGCCAACAGGGTTTTAACTACTACGAGCAGTACTTC. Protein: CASQQGFNYYEQYF.

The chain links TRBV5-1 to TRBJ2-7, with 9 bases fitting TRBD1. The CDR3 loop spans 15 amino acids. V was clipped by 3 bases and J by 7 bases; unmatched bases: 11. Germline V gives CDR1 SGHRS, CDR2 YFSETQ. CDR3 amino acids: CASSWGDRDRLEQYF. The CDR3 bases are TGCGCCAGCAGCTGGGGGGACAGGGACCGTCTTGAGCAGTACTTC.

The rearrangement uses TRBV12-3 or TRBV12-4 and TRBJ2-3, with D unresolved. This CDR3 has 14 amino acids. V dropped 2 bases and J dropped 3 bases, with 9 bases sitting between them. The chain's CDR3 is CASSLPGRTDTQYF. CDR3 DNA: TGTGCCAGCAGTTTACCCGGTAGGACAGATACGCAGTATTTT.

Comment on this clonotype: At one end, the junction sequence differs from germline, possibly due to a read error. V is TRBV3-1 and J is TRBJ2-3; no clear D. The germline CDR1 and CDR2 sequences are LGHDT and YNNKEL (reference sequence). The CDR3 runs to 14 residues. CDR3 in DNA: TGTGCCAGCAGCCAAGTTCTTGGGATAGATATGCAGTATTTT. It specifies CASSQVLGIDMQYF.

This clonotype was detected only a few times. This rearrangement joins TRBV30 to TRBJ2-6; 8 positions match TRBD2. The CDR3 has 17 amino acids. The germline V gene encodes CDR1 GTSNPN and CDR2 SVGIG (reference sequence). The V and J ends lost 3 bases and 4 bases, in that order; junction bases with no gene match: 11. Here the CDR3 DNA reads TGTGCCTGGAGGGCCGGACTAGCCACTAAAGGGGCCAACGTCCTGACTTTC. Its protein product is CAWRAGLATKGANVLTF. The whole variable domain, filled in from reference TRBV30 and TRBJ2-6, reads SQTIHQWPATLVQPVGSPLSLECTVEGTSNPNLYWYRQAAGRGLQLLFYSVGIGQISSEVPQNLSASRPQDRQFILSSKKLLLSDSGFYLCAWRAGLATKGANVLTFGAGSRLTVL.

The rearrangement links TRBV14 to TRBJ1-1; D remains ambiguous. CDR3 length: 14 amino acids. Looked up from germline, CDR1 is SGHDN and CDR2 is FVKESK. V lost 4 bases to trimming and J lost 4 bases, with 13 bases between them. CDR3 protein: CASSPQRLGTEAFF. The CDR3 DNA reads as TGTGCCAGCAGCCCCCAACGGTTGGGCACTGAAGCTTTCTTT.

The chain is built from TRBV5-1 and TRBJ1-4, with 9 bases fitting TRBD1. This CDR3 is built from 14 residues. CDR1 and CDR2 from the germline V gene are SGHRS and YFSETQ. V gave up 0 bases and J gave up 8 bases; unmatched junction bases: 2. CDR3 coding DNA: TGCGCCAGCAGCTTGGACAGGGGGCAAGAAAAACTGTTTTTT. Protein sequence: CASSLDRGQEKLFF. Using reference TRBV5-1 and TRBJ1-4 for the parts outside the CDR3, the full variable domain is KAGVTQTPRYLIKTRGQQVTLSCSPISGHRSVSWYQQTPGQGLQFLFEYFSETQRNKGNFPGRFSGRQFSNSRSEMNVSTLELGDSALYLCASSLDRGQEKLFFGSGTQLSVL.

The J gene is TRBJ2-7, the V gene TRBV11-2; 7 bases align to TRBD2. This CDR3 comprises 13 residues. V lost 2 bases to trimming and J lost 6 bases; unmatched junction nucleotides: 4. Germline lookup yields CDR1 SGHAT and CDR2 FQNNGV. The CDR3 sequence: CASSLSAGVEQYF. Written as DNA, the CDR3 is TGTGCCAGCAGCTTATCTGCGGGAGTCGAGCAGTACTTC.

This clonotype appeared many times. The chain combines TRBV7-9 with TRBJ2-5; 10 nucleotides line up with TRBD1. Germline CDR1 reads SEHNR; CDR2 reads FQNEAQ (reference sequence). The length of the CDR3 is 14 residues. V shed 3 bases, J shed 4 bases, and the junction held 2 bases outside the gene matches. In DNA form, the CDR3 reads TGTGCCAGCAGCTTCGGACAGGGGGGAGAGACCCAGTACTTC. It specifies CASSFGQGGETQYF.

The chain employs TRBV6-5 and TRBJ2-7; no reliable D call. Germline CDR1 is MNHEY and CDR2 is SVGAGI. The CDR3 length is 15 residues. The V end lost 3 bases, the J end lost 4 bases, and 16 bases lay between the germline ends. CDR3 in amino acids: CASSYSRYPWYEQYF. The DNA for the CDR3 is TGTGCCAGCAGTTATTCGAGGTACCCCTGGTACGAGCAGTACTTC.

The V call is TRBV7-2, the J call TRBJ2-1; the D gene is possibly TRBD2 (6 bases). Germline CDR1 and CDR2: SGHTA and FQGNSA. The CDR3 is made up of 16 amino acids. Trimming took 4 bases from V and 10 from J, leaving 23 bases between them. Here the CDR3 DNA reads TGTGCCAGCAGCTCCCCGCGGGGCGGGTACCCCCCCGAGCAGTTCTTC. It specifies CASSSPRGGYPPEQFF.

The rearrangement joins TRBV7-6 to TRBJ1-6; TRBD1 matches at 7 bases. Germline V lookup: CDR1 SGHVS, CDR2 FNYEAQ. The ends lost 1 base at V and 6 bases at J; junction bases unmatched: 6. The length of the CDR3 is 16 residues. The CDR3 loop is CASSLGTGVRNSPLHF. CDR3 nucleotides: TGTGCCAGCAGCTTAGGAACAGGGGTTCGTAATTCACCCCTCCACTTT.

Here the CDR3 reads CASNTGGNQPQHF. CDR3 coding DNA: TGTGCCAGCAATACAGGGGGAAATCAGCCCCAGCATTTT. This rearrangement joins TRBV7-8 to TRBJ1-5, with TRBD1 matching over 8 bases. V gave up 7 bases and J gave up 4 bases; unmatched junction bases: 3. Germline V gene data show CDR1 as SGHVS and CDR2 as FQNEAQ. The CDR3 has 13 residues.

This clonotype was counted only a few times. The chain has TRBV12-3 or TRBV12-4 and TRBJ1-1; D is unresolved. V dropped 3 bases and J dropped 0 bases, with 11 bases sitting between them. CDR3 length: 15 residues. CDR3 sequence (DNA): TGTGCCAGCAGTTTCACCCCTGATATGAACACTGAAGCTTTCTTT. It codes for CASSFTPDMNTEAFF.

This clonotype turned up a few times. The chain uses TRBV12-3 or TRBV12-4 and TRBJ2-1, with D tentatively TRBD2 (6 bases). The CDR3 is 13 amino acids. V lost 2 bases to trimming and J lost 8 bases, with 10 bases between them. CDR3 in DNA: TGTGCCAGCAGTTTACTAGCGAGATATGAGCAGTTCTTC. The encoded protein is CASSLLARYEQFF.

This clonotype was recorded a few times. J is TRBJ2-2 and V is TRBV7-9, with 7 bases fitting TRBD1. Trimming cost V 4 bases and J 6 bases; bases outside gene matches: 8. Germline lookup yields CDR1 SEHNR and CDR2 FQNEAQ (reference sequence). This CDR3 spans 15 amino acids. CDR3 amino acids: CASSSTGIIAGELFF. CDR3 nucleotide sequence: TGTGCCAGCAGCTCGACAGGGATCATCGCCGGGGAGCTGTTTTTT.

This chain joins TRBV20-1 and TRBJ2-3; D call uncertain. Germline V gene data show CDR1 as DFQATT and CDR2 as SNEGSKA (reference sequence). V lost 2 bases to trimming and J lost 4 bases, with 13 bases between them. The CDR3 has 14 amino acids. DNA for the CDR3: TGCAGTGCTAGATGGGTAAGGGAAGCAGATACGCAGTATTTT. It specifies CSARWVREADTQYF.

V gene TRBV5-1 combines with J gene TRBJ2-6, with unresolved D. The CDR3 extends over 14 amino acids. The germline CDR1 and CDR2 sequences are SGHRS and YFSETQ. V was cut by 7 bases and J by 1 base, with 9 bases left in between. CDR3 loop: CASADASGANVLTF. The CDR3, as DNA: TGCGCCAGCGCAGACGCATCTGGGGCCAACGTCCTGACTTTC.

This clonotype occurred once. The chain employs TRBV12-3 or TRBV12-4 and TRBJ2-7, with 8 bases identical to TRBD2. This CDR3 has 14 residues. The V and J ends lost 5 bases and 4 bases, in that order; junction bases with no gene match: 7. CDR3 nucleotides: TGTGCCAGCAGTATCGGAGCGGGAGTGTACGAGCAGTACTTC. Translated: CASSIGAGVYEQYF.

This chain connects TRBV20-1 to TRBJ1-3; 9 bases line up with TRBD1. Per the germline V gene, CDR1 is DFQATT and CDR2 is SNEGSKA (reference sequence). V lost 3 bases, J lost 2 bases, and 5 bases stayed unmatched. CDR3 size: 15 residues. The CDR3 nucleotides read TGCAGTGCTAGGGACCGGGACAGGGCTGGAAACACCATATATTTT. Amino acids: CSARDRDRAGNTIYF.

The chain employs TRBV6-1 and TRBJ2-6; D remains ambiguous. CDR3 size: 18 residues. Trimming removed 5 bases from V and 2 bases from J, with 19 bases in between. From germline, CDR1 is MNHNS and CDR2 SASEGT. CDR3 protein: CASSTPGSGAPGANVLTF. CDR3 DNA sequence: TGTGCCAGCAGTACCCCCGGGTCAGGAGCTCCTGGGGCCAACGTCCTGACTTTC.

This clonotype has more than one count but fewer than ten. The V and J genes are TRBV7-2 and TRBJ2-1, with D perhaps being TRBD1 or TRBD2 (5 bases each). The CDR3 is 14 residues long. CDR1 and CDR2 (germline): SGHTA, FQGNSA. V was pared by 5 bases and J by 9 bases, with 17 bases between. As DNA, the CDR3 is TGTGCCAGCAGCCTAAAGCTAAGGGACGGTGAGCAGTTCTTC. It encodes CASSLKLRDGEQFF.

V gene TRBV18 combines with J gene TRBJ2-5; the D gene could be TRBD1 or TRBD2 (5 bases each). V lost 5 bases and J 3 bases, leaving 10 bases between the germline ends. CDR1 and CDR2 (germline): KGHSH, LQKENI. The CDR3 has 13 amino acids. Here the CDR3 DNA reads TGTGCCAGCTCAACCGGGGCGGAAGAGACCCAGTACTTC. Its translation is CASSTGAEETQYF.